This TCR beta chain was captured in a study of T-cell reconstitution after alpha-beta-depleted transplantation in children. Study-wide results and caveats: Some patients' high day-60 TCRbeta diversity was traced to surviving recipient T cells and thymic progenitors. It was reported that alpha-beta T cells came from several hundred expanded graft clones (about two months after transplant). One year after transplant, T-cell counts and diversity came mostly from newly produced T cells.

The CDR3 consists of 14 residues. Looked up from germline, CDR1 is ENHRY and CDR2 is SYGVKD. The trim removed 5 bases at V and 6 bases at J, leaving 6 bases unmatched. TCRbeta library construction was performed incorporating unique molecular identifiers. Using its own MiXCR run on the PCR reads, TCRdb lists one record per CDR3 protein. The sample lists about 830,000 distinct CDR3 sequences; about 16% were seen once. The sample holds a few counts of this clonotype. Its specificity is not known. The TCR originated in a male patient aged 10-17 years who had a stem cell transplant for acute lymphoblastic leukemia, so the T cells may come from the graft donor. The gene calls are TRBV10-3 and TRBJ2-7; 11 nucleotides agree with TRBD2. The sequences come from PBMCs, mostly from graft donor cells, collected 360 days after TCRalphabeta/CD19-depleted stem cell transplant. CDR3 DNA sequence: TGTGCCATCAGTTCCGGGACTAGCGGCTCCGAGCAGTACTTC. Residues: CAISSGTSGSEQYF.